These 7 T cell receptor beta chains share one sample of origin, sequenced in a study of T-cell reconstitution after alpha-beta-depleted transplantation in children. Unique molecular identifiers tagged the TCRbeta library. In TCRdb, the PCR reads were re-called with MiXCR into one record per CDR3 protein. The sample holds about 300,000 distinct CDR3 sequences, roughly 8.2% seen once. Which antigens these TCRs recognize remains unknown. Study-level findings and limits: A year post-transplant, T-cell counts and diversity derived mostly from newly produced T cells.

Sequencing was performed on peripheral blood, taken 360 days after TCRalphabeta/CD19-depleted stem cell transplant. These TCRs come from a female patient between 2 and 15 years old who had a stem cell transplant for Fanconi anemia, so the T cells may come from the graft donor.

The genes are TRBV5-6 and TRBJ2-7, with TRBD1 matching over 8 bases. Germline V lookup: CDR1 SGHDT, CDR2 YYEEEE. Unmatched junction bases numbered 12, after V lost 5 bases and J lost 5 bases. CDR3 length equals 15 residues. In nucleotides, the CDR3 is TGTGCCAGCAGGCGGTCAGGGGGCGTATGGCACGAGCAGTACGTC. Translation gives CASRRSGGVWHEQYV.

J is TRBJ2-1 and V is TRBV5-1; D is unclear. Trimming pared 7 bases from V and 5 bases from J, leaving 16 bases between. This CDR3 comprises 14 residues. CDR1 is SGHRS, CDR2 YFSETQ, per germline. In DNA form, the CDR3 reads TGCGCCAGCCGGGCGGTGGCGACAAACAATGAGCAGTTCTTC. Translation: CASRAVATNNEQFF.

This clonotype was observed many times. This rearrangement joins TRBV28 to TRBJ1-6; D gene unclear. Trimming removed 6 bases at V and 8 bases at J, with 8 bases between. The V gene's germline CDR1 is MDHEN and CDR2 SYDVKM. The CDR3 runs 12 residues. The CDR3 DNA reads TGTGCCAGCAGCCCCCCCTATTCACCCCTCCACTTT. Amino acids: CASSPPYSPLHF.

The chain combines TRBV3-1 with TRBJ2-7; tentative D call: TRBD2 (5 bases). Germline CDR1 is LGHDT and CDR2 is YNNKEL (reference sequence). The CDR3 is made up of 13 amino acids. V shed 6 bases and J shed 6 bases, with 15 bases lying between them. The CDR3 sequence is CASSRFTGGEQYF. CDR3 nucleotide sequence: TGTGCCAGCAGTCGGTTTACCGGAGGCGAGCAGTACTTC.

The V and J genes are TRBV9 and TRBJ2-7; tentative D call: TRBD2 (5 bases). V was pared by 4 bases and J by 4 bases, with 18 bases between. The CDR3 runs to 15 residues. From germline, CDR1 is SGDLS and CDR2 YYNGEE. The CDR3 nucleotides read TGTGCCAGCAGCTCTAGGGTTGGGAGAAGATACGAGCAGTACTTC. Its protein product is CASSSRVGRRYEQYF.

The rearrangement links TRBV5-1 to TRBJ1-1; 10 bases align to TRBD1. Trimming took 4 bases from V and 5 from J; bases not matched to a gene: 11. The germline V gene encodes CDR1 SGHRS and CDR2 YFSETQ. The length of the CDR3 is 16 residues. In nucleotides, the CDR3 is TGCGCCAGCAGCCCAGGTTGGGGACAGGGGAATACTGAAGCTTTCTTT. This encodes CASSPGWGQGNTEAFF.

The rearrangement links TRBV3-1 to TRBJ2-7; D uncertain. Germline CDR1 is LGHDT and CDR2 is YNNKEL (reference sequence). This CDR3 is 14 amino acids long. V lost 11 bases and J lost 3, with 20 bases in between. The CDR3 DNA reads TGTGCCTCCACCAACAACAGACGTAACTACGAGCAGTACTTC. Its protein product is CASTNNRRNYEQYF.